There are a few counts of the clone carrying this TCR beta chain. The antigen is not known. This record belongs to a study of blood T cells in healthy people across ages. Findings and caveats of the study: From one million sequenced T cells, diversity estimates were lower bounds.

Together with a sample-barcoded 5' primer, a J-beta primer mix was included in a second PCR lasting about 7 to 11 cycles. TCRdb reanalysed the 5' RACE reads using MiXCR and keeps one entry per CDR3 protein. This table has fewer than 800,000 distinct CDR3 sequences, around 32% appearing once. The sample consisted of blood. The origin of this receptor is a woman of 80 years or more in good health.

CDR3 bases: TGTGCCAGCAGTTACAAAGGGTACGGGCCAGATACGCAGTATTTT. Translated, it gives CASSYKGYGPDTQYF. This chain connects TRBV6-5 to TRBJ2-3; D is uncertain. The CDR3 runs 15 residues. Trimming took off 2 bases at V and 4 bases at J, with 13 bases between the two ends. The germline V gene encodes CDR1 MNHEY and CDR2 SVGAGI.